This passage covers 21 T cell receptor beta chains from one sample sequenced in a study of technical replicates of blood from a handful of donors. Measured with immunoSEQ multiplex PCR; TCRdb has only the in-frame clones, and not every one. The sample lists roughly 82,000 clones, roughly 95% occurring once. Sequences were obtained from T cells isolated from PBMCs. The receptors stem from a human donor in good health.

This clone is a singleton in its sample. This sequence joins TRBV28 and TRBJ2-5; TRBD2 matches at 9 bases. Trimming cost V 5 bases and J 4 bases; bases outside gene matches: 11. The CDR3 has 16 amino acids. Germline V gives CDR1 MDHEN, CDR2 SYDVKM. CDR3 protein: CASSPNSGRVRETQYF. The CDR3 nucleotides are TGTGCCAGCAGTCCAAATAGCGGGAGAGTACGAGAGACCCAGTACTTC.

The V gene is TRBV5-4, the J gene TRBJ2-7; 9 positions agree with TRBD1. The CDR3 runs 14 residues. V was clipped by 4 bases and J by 5 bases; unmatched bases: 7. Germline V gives CDR1 SGHNT, CDR2 YYREEE (reference sequence). CDR3 region: CASSPDRGVNEQYF. As DNA, the CDR3 is TGTGCCAGCAGCCCGGACAGGGGTGTCAACGAGCAGTACTTC. Looking up the rest from reference TRBV5-4 and TRBJ2-7 gives the full variable domain: ETGVTQSPTHLIKTRGQQVTLRCSSQSGHNTVSWYQQALGQGPQFIFQYYREEENGRGNFPPRFSGLQFPNYSSELNVNALELDDSALYLCASSPDRGVNEQYFGPGTRLTVT.

This chain uses TRBV9 with TRBJ2-5; D remains ambiguous. The germline CDR1 and CDR2 sequences are SGDLS and YYNGEE. The CDR3 consists of 14 residues. The V and J ends lost 0 bases and 4 bases respectively, with 10 bases between them. The CDR3 here is CASSVDGSGETQYF. The CDR3 bases are TGTGCCAGCAGCGTAGATGGCAGTGGAGAGACCCAGTACTTC.

This rearrangement joins TRBV4-2 to TRBJ2-1, with 13 bases that match TRBD2. The trim removed 4 bases at V and 3 bases at J, leaving 6 bases unmatched. The CDR3 is made up of 17 amino acids. Germline V gene data show CDR1 as LGHNA and CDR2 as YNFKEQ. The CDR3 coding sequence is TGTGCCAGCAGCCCGGGACTAGCGGGAAGCTTCTACAATGAGCAGTTCTTC. It codes for CASSPGLAGSFYNEQFF.

This sequence joins TRBV27 and TRBJ1-1, with D possibly matching TRBD1 (5 bases). CDR3 length equals 15 residues. The V end was cut by 2 bases, the J end by 1 base, with 11 bases between. Germline V gene data show CDR1 as MNHEY and CDR2 as SMNVEV (reference sequence). This chain's CDR3 is CASSLPGVANTEAFF. DNA for the CDR3: TGTGCCAGCAGTTTACCGGGGGTGGCGAACACTGAAGCTTTCTTT.

A remark on this clone: The same CDR3 can be traced to other DNA sequences in this sample. The CDR3 region is CASSFTTDSNTEAFF. In DNA form, the CDR3 reads TGCGCCAGCAGCTTTACTACCGACAGTAACACTGAAGCTTTCTTT. This chain connects TRBV5-1 to TRBJ1-1, with D possibly matching TRBD1 (5 bases). The CDR3 spans 15 residues. Germline V gives CDR1 SGHRS, CDR2 YFSETQ. With 2 bases removed from V and 2 bases from J, the gap between germline ends came to 13 bases.

The V and J genes are TRBV5-4 and TRBJ2-5, with D perhaps TRBD1 (5 bases). The CDR3 has 12 residues. The germline CDR1 and CDR2 sequences are SGHNT and YYREEE (reference sequence). With 3 bases removed from V and 4 bases from J, the gap between germline ends came to 7 bases. CDR3 loop: CASSSGPETQYF. The DNA of the CDR3 is TGTGCCAGCAGCTCAGGGCCAGAGACCCAGTACTTC.

This rearrangement joins TRBV7-8 to TRBJ2-1, with D perhaps matching TRBD2 (5 bases). Germline CDR1 is SGHVS and CDR2 is FQNEAQ. V was shortened by 1 base and J by 0 bases, with 10 bases between the two germline ends. This CDR3 contains 16 residues. CDR3: CASSLEASSSYNEQFF. For the CDR3, the DNA is TGTGCCAGCAGCTTAGAGGCTAGCAGCTCCTACAATGAGCAGTTCTTC.

The chain recombines TRBV7-3 with TRBJ2-3; D remains unclear. The CDR3 has 14 amino acids. V gave up 1 base and J gave up 2 bases, with 7 bases separating them. CDR1 SGHTA and CDR2 FQGTGA come from the germline V gene. The CDR3 nucleotides are TGTGCCAGCAGCTTAAGGCGGAACACAGATACGCAGTATTTT. The encoded protein is CASSLRRNTDTQYF.

The chain recombines TRBV27 with TRBJ2-1; the match to TRBD1 covers 7 bases. Unmatched junction bases numbered 6, after V lost 3 bases and J lost 7 bases. Germline CDR1 is MNHEY and CDR2 is SMNVEV (reference sequence). This CDR3 has 14 amino acids. CDR3 amino acids: CASSFGQGVNEQFF. The CDR3, as DNA: TGTGCCAGCAGTTTCGGGCAGGGGGTAAATGAGCAGTTCTTC.

Only one count was recorded for this clone. CDR3 in amino acids: CASTFRLGLRYEQYF. CDR3 nucleotide sequence: TGTGCCAGCACATTTCGGCTTGGACTCCGCTACGAGCAGTACTTC. The chain combines TRBV27 with TRBJ2-7; TRBD2 might be the D (5 bases). The length of the CDR3 is 15 residues. V was trimmed by 7 bases and J by 3 bases, leaving 19 bases between them. Germline CDR1 reads MNHEY; CDR2 reads SMNVEV (reference sequence).

The gene calls are TRBV6-6 and TRBJ2-5; D not resolved. Germline lookup yields CDR1 MNHNY and CDR2 SVGAGI (reference sequence). V lost 2 bases to trimming and J lost 4 bases, with 8 bases between them. This CDR3 contains 13 residues. The CDR3, as DNA: TGTGCCAGCAGTTACGCAGGCCCAGAGACCCAGTACTTC. Its translation: CASSYAGPETQYF.

CDR3: CASSPSGGYEQYF. The CDR3 coding sequence is TGTGCCAGCAGCCCCTCTGGGGGGTACGAGCAGTACTTC. V gene TRBV27 combines with J gene TRBJ2-7, with D tentatively TRBD2 (6 bases). Germline V gene data show CDR1 as MNHEY and CDR2 as SMNVEV (reference sequence). This CDR3 contains 13 residues. Deletions cut 6 bases from V and 4 bases from J, with 13 bases between.

V is TRBV29-1 and J is TRBJ1-5; a possible D gene is TRBD1 (6 bases). Germline lookup yields CDR1 SQVTM and CDR2 ANQGSEA. The CDR3 length is 15 residues. V was pared by 4 bases and J by 0 bases, with 13 bases between. The CDR3 region has the DNA TGCAGCGTTGGGGTGGACAGCTATAGCAATCAGCCCCAGCATTTT. Translating gives CSVGVDSYSNQPQHF.

This chain connects TRBV13 to TRBJ2-7; 9 nucleotides line up with TRBD2. The CDR3 loop spans 15 amino acids. V was pared by 5 bases and J by 2 bases, with 7 bases of the junction left unmatched. CDR1 is PRHDT, CDR2 FYEKMQ, per germline (reference sequence). The CDR3 reads CASSPRLAVPYEQYF. In DNA, the CDR3 is TGTGCCAGCAGCCCAAGACTAGCGGTCCCCTACGAGCAGTACTTC.

The V call is TRBV4-3, the J call TRBJ1-1; D is undetermined. The CDR3 is made up of 16 amino acids. Deletions cut 1 base from V and 4 bases from J, with 16 bases between. Germline CDR1 is LGHNA and CDR2 is YSLEER. CDR3 nucleotides: TGCGCCAGCAGCCAAGTTGTTATCAGCGGGCTCACTGAAGCTTTCTTT. Protein product: CASSQVVISGLTEAFF.

V usage is TRBV4-1 and J usage is TRBJ1-2; no clear D. Germline V gene data show CDR1 as MGHRA and CDR2 as YSYEKL. The CDR3 runs 13 residues. Trimming removed 2 bases from V and 5 bases from J, with 9 bases in between. The CDR3 spells CASSQNTLYGYTF. The CDR3 coding sequence is TGCGCCAGCAGCCAAAACACATTATATGGCTACACCTTC.

In this sample, this clone turned up once. This rearrangement joins TRBV7-8 to TRBJ2-5; possible D gene TRBD1, 6 bases. The germline V gene has CDR1 SGHVS and CDR2 FQNEAQ. The CDR3 has 16 amino acids. Trimming took 3 bases from V and 3 from J, leaving 17 bases between them. CDR3 DNA sequence: TGTGCCAGCAGCTTCCGGGGACATCCCCTTGAAGAGACCCAGTACTTC. Protein: CASSFRGHPLEETQYF.

The gene calls are TRBV14 and TRBJ2-1; 8 bases align to TRBD2. CDR3 length: 11 residues. The junction had 0 bases not matched to a gene; V was cut back by 10 bases and J by 4 bases. In germline, CDR1 is SGHDN, CDR2 FVKESK. This CDR3 is CATGGYNEQFF. The CDR3 coding sequence is TGTGCCACGGGAGGGTACAATGAGCAGTTCTTC.

This sequence joins TRBV15 and TRBJ2-1, with TRBD2 identical over 10 bases. CDR3 size: 17 residues. Germline-derived CDR1 and CDR2 are LNHNV and YYDKDF (reference sequence). Germline trimming cut 3 bases from V and 7 bases from J; bases unmatched to any gene: 12. As DNA, the CDR3 is TGTGCCACCAGCAGGTTTGCTCTAGCGGGAGTCTTAAATGAGCAGTTCTTC. It specifies CATSRFALAGVLNEQFF.

This clone has just one count. CDR3 bases: TGTGCCAGCAGTCGGACAGGGGGATATAGTGAAAAACTGTTTTTT. Its translation: CASSRTGGYSEKLFF. The chain joins TRBV7-2 to TRBJ1-4; 10 bases are a match to TRBD1. CDR3 length equals 15 residues. Germline values: CDR1 SGHTA, CDR2 FQGNSA. Germline trimming cut 6 bases from V and 7 bases from J; bases unmatched to any gene: 8.